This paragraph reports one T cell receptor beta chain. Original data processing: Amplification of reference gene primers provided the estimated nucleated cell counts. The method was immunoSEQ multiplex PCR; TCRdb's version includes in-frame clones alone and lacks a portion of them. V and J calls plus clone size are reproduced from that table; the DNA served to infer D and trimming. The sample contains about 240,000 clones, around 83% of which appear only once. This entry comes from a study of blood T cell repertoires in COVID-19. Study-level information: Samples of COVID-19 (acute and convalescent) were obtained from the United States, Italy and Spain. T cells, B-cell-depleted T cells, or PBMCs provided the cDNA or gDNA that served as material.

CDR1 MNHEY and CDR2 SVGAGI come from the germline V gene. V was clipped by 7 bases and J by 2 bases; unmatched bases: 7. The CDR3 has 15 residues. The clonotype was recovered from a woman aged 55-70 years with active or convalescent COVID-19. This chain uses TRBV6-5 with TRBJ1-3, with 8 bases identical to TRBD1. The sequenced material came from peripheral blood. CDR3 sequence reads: CASKSDRAAGNTIYF. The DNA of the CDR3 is TGTGCCAGCAAATCGGACAGGGCGGCTGGAAACACCATATATTTT.